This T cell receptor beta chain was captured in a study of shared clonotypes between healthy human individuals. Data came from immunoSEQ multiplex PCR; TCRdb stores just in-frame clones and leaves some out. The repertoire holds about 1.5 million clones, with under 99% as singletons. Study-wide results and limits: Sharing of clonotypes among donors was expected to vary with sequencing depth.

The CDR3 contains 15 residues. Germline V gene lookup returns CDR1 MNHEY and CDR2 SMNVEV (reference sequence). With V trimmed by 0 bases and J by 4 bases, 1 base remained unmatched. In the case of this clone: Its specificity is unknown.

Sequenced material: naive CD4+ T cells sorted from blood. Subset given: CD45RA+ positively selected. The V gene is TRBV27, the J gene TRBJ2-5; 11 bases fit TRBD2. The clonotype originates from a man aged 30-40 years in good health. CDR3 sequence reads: CASSLSSGRAETQYF. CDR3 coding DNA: TGTGCCAGCAGTTTATCTAGCGGGAGGGCAGAGACCCAGTACTTC.